These 29 T cell receptor beta chains came from one sample sequenced in a study of blood T cell repertoires in COVID-19. Profiling relied on immunoSEQ multiplex PCR, and the TCRdb table lists in-frame clones only, not all of them. Here the sample spans about 170,000 clones, roughly four fifths being singletons. The sample was peripheral blood. Receptors originate from a middle-aged man who had recovered from COVID-19.

On this clone: The same CDR3 is also encoded by other DNA sequences in this sample. V and J are TRBV6-5 and TRBJ1-1, with 8 nucleotides matching TRBD1. Looked up from germline, CDR1 is MNHEY and CDR2 is SVGAGI. The V segment lost 7 bases and the J segment 4 bases; nucleotides outside the gene matches: 5. The CDR3 is 13 amino acids. The CDR3 nucleotides read TGTGCCAGCACCCTAACAGGGGGCACTGAAGCTTTCTTT. Protein sequence: CASTLTGGTEAFF.

This rearrangement joins TRBV4-3 to TRBJ2-4, with 12 bases matching TRBD2. Losses at the gene ends were 0 bases for V and 2 bases for J; bases not matched to a gene: 8. CDR3 length: 19 amino acids. Germline values: CDR1 LGHNA, CDR2 YSLEER. The CDR3 coding sequence is TGCGCCAGCAGCCAAGAAGCGGCTAGCGGGGGGGGAACCAAAAACATTCAGTACTTC. This translates into CASSQEAASGGGTKNIQYF.

The chain recombines TRBV4-1 with TRBJ2-2; 10 bases match TRBD1. The CDR3 is made up of 16 amino acids. After removal of 3 bases from V and 2 bases from J, the junction contained 3 bases not matched to a gene. Germline CDR1 is MGHRA and CDR2 is YSYEKL. The CDR3 region is CASSQRTGGNTGELFF. The CDR3 nucleotides read TGCGCCAGCAGCCAGCGGACAGGGGGAAACACCGGGGAGCTGTTTTTT.

V is TRBV11-2 and J is TRBJ2-7; the match to TRBD1 covers 9 bases. The junction had 8 bases not matched to a gene; V was cut back by 5 bases and J by 6 bases. The CDR3 length is 14 residues. The germline V gene has CDR1 SGHAT and CDR2 FQNNGV. In nucleotides, the CDR3 is TGTGCCAGCAGCCTGGGACAGGGCGGTTTCGAGCAGTACTTC. This codes for CASSLGQGGFEQYF. Supplemented by reference TRBV11-2 and TRBJ2-7, the full variable domain reads EAGVAQSPRYKIIEKRQSVAFWCNPISGHATLYWYQQILGQGPKLLIQFQNNGVVDDSQLPKDRFSAERLKGVDSTLKIQPAKLEDSAVYLCASSLGQGGFEQYFGPGTRLTVT.

The chain joins TRBV9 to TRBJ1-1; 10 nucleotides align to TRBD1. Trimming removed 0 bases from V and 4 bases from J; junction bases left unmatched: 3. The CDR3 has 15 residues. Germline CDR1 SGDLS, CDR2 YYNGEE. CDR3 loop: CASSVEGTGATEAFF. CDR3 bases: TGTGCCAGCAGCGTAGAAGGGACAGGGGCCACTGAAGCTTTCTTT.

This clone was seen a single time. This sequence joins TRBV3-1 (or the pseudogene TRBV3-2) and TRBJ2-5; 12 nucleotides agree with TRBD2. This CDR3 comprises 15 residues. J gave up 5 bases and V 1 base, and 2 bases lay outside the gene matches. Per the germline V gene, CDR1 is LGHDT and CDR2 is YNNKEL (reference sequence). CDR3 amino acids: CASSQGTSGVETQYF. For the CDR3, the DNA is TGTGCCAGCAGCCAAGGGACTAGCGGGGTTGAGACCCAGTACTTC.

The J gene is TRBJ1-2, the V gene TRBV6-5; TRBD1 aligns across 7 bases. J lost 4 bases, V lost 5 bases, and 7 bases had no gene match. Germline values: CDR1 MNHEY, CDR2 SVGAGI. This CDR3 contains 14 residues. The CDR3 loop is CASSRNRDSYGYTF. The CDR3 bases are TGTGCCAGCAGTCGGAATCGGGACAGCTATGGCTACACCTTC.

V usage is TRBV4-3 and J usage is TRBJ1-6; D might be TRBD1 (6 bases). The CDR3 covers 14 residues. The V gene's germline CDR1 is LGHNA and CDR2 YSLEER. The V end lost 1 base, the J end lost 8 bases, and 9 bases lay between the germline ends. This CDR3 is CASSQGDIDSPLHF. Here the CDR3 DNA reads TGCGCCAGCAGCCAAGGGGACATCGATTCACCCCTCCACTTT.

This chain joins TRBV7-9 and TRBJ2-2; TRBD2 might be the D (5 bases). The CDR3 length is 15 residues. Trimming removed 0 bases from V and 3 bases from J, with 8 bases in between. The germline gives CDR1 SEHNR, CDR2 FQNEAQ (reference sequence). CDR3 sequence (DNA): TGTGCCAGCAGCTTAGCGCGCGGGCACACCGGGGAGCTGTTTTTT. Protein sequence: CASSLARGHTGELFF.

This rearrangement joins TRBV2 to TRBJ1-2, with D unclear. Germline-derived CDR1 and CDR2 are SNHLY and FYNNEI. The CDR3 covers 11 residues. V gave up 7 bases and J gave up 4 bases, with 7 bases separating them. CDR3 DNA: TGTGCCAGCACTCGGAGCTATGGCTACACCTTC. Translating gives CASTRSYGYTF. The variable domain in full, with the rest retrieved from reference TRBV2 and TRBJ1-2, is EPEVTQTPSHQVTQMGQEVILRCVPISNHLYFYWYRQILGQKVEFLVSFYNNEISEKSEIFDDQFSVERPDGSNFTLKIRSTKLEDSAMYFCASTRSYGYTFGSGTRLTVV.

This chain uses TRBV7-2 with TRBJ2-5; 9 positions match TRBD1. The V and J ends lost 5 bases and 5 bases, in that order; junction bases with no gene match: 6. This CDR3 has 14 amino acids. Germline V gene lookup returns CDR1 SGHTA and CDR2 FQGNSA. In DNA, the CDR3 is TGTGCCAGCAGCCCACAGGGGGCAGGGGAGACCCAGTACTTC. Translating it yields CASSPQGAGETQYF.

The genes are TRBV19 and TRBJ2-2; 7 bases are a match to TRBD1. The germline CDR1 and CDR2 sequences are LNHDA and SQIVND (reference sequence). V shed 5 bases and J 3 bases; nucleotides not matched to a gene: 6. This CDR3 has 15 residues. This CDR3 is CASSGTAFYTGELFF. In DNA form, the CDR3 reads TGTGCCAGTAGTGGGACAGCGTTTTACACCGGGGAGCTGTTTTTT.

This clone was found once. The chain links TRBV25-1 to TRBJ2-7; weak D call: TRBD2 (5 bases). Deletions cut 2 bases from V and 5 bases from J, with 10 bases between. The CDR3 has 13 residues. CDR1 is MGHDK, CDR2 SYGVNS, per germline. CDR3 in amino acids: CASSETGFNEQYF. CDR3 DNA: TGTGCCAGCAGTGAAACGGGGTTCAACGAGCAGTACTTC.

The CDR3 nucleotides read TGTGCCAGCTCACCTGACAGGGACACTGGCTACACCTTC. As protein: CASSPDRDTGYTF. V usage is TRBV18 and J usage is TRBJ1-2, with 7 bases aligning to TRBD1. CDR3 length equals 13 residues. With 3 bases clipped from V and 7 bases from J, the junction kept 5 bases outside the gene matches. Germline CDR1 KGHSH, CDR2 LQKENI.

The rearrangement links TRBV15 to TRBJ2-2, with D tentatively TRBD2 (6 bases). Germline assignment: CDR1 LNHNV and CDR2 YYDKDF (reference sequence). Between the trimmed V and J ends, which lost 4 bases and 4 bases, there was a span of 13 bases. This CDR3 has 15 residues. Here the CDR3 DNA reads TGTGCCACCAGCACCGGAGGGTTTGTCACCGGGGAGCTGTTTTTT. It encodes CATSTGGFVTGELFF.

This clone was seen a single time. The V call is TRBV11-1, the J call TRBJ1-1; D is possibly TRBD1 (5 bases). Trimming pared 0 bases from V and 9 bases from J, leaving 14 bases between. Germline CDR1 and CDR2: SGHAT and FQDESV (reference sequence). The CDR3 is 14 amino acids. CDR3: CASSLARDGTQAFF. CDR3 nucleotides: TGTGCCAGCAGCTTAGCTAGGGACGGGACTCAAGCTTTCTTT.

The chain combines TRBV19 with TRBJ1-2; possibly TRBD1 for D (5 bases). The germline V and J ends were trimmed by 4 bases and 1 base, with 10 bases remaining between them. Germline-derived CDR1 and CDR2 are LNHDA and SQIVND (reference sequence). The CDR3 consists of 14 residues. The CDR3 region is CASSSLGGNYGYTF. CDR3 bases: TGTGCCAGTAGTAGTCTCGGGGGTAACTATGGCTACACCTTC.

The CDR3 nucleotides are TGTGCCAGCAGTTCCCCTCCTAGCGGGGGCCACAACAATGAGCAGTTCTTC. Translation: CASSSPPSGGHNNEQFF. The chain has TRBV6-2 or TRBV6-3 and TRBJ2-1; 10 bases fit TRBD2. The CDR3 is 17 residues long. The ends lost 4 bases at V and 5 bases at J; junction bases unmatched: 11. In germline, CDR1 is MNHEY, CDR2 SVGEGT.

This clone was picked up one time. The rearrangement links TRBV15 to TRBJ1-4, with D perhaps matching TRBD1 (5 bases). The germline gives CDR1 LNHNV, CDR2 YYDKDF (reference sequence). The CDR3 totals 14 residues. Trimming took off 1 base at V and 4 bases at J, with 7 bases between the two ends. CDR3 sequence: CATSRGGGNEKLFF. The CDR3 DNA reads as TGTGCCACCAGCAGAGGGGGGGGTAATGAAAAACTGTTTTTT.

The V call is TRBV7-9, the J call TRBJ1-5; perhaps TRBD1 as D (5 bases). Germline values: CDR1 SEHNR, CDR2 FQNEAQ (reference sequence). The CDR3 is made up of 14 amino acids. V shed 5 bases and J shed 2 bases, with 10 bases lying between them. CDR3 sequence reads: CASSPGGRNQPQHF. The CDR3 DNA reads TGTGCCAGCAGCCCGGGGGGACGCAATCAGCCCCAGCATTTT.

The chain has TRBV19 and TRBJ1-1; 10 bases are a match to TRBD1. CDR1 LNHDA and CDR2 SQIVND come from the germline V gene (reference sequence). CDR3 length: 14 residues. V lost 7 bases and J lost 4; bases outside the gene matches: 6. The CDR3 reads CASKDGQGGTEAFF. CDR3 bases: TGTGCCAGTAAAGATGGACAGGGGGGCACTGAAGCTTTCTTT.

The V and J genes are TRBV27 and TRBJ2-1, with 10 bases aligning to TRBD2. CDR3 length: 16 residues. V lost 7 bases, J lost 0 bases, and 6 bases stayed unmatched. Germline values: CDR1 MNHEY, CDR2 SMNVEV (reference sequence). CDR3 protein: CASKAGGYLSYNEQFF. The DNA for the CDR3 is TGTGCCAGCAAAGCGGGGGGGTACCTCTCCTACAATGAGCAGTTCTTC.

The V call is TRBV6-2 or TRBV6-3, the J call TRBJ2-2; D unclear. This CDR3 has 17 residues. Trimming took off 4 bases at V and 0 bases at J, with 15 bases between the two ends. Germline V lookup: CDR1 MNHEY, CDR2 SVGEGT. This CDR3 reads CASSSRLYPPNTGELFF. CDR3 DNA sequence: TGTGCCAGCAGTTCGCGACTGTACCCCCCGAACACCGGGGAGCTGTTTTTT.

The chain couples TRBV29-1 to TRBJ2-7; 7 nucleotides match TRBD2. V was clipped by 0 bases and J by 0 bases; unmatched bases: 5. The CDR3 covers 15 residues. Germline values: CDR1 SQVTM, CDR2 ANQGSEA. The CDR3 here is CSVEEGGGSSYEQYF. In nucleotides, the CDR3 is TGCAGCGTTGAAGAGGGGGGAGGGAGCTCCTACGAGCAGTACTTC.

The CDR3, as DNA: TGTGCCAGCAGGCCGGGACAGGGTTCCTACGAGCAGTACTTC. Translation gives CASRPGQGSYEQYF. The rearrangement links TRBV6-5 to TRBJ2-7; 9 bases are shared with TRBD1. Germline-derived CDR1 and CDR2 are MNHEY and SVGAGI. V lost 6 bases and J lost 1; bases outside the gene matches: 4. The CDR3 runs 14 residues.

The V gene is TRBV4-1, the J gene TRBJ2-1; no reliable D call. V was pared by 0 bases and J by 2 bases, with 14 bases between. The length of the CDR3 is 17 residues. In germline, CDR1 is MGHRA, CDR2 YSYEKL. CDR3 protein: CASSQELQIQAYNEQFF. Written as DNA, the CDR3 is TGCGCCAGCAGCCAAGAATTGCAGATTCAAGCCTACAATGAGCAGTTCTTC.

This clone was recorded only once. V and J are TRBV28 and TRBJ1-2; 8 positions agree with TRBD1. This CDR3 is 13 amino acids long. Unmatched junction bases numbered 4, after V lost 2 bases and J lost 8 bases. The germline V gene encodes CDR1 MDHEN and CDR2 SYDVKM. CDR3 sequence (DNA): TGTGCCAGCAGTTTAGGACAGGGTATGGGCTACACCTTC. As protein: CASSLGQGMGYTF.

This rearrangement joins TRBV20-1 to TRBJ1-4; no reliable D call. Germline CDR1 is DFQATT and CDR2 is SNEGSKA (reference sequence). The CDR3 extends over 8 amino acids. As DNA, the CDR3 is TGCAGCGCGGGAAAACTGTTTTTT. The encoded protein is CSAGKLFF.

The V gene is TRBV5-4, the J gene TRBJ2-5; no definite D call. From germline, CDR1 is SGHNT and CDR2 YYREEE (reference sequence). V dropped 1 base and J dropped 5 bases, with 6 bases sitting between them. CDR3 length equals 12 residues. The DNA of the CDR3 is TGTGCCAGCAGCTTGTTTAGTGAGACCCAGTACTTC. It is translated as CASSLFSETQYF.